These 27 T cell receptor beta chains share one sample of origin, sequenced in a study of shared clonotypes between healthy human individuals. Measured with immunoSEQ multiplex PCR; TCRdb has only the in-frame clones, and not every one. Of around 2.5 million clones listed, approximately 94% were seen once; the top ten hold more than 0.35%. Sequenced input: naive CD4+ T cells from PBMCs. The subset is: CD45RA+ positively selected. The receptors were sampled from a man aged 18 to 30 in good health. Some clones in this sample may be carry-over from other donors' samples.

CDR3 loop: CAIHQGPENSPLHF. The CDR3 DNA follows: TGTGCCATTCATCAGGGACCGGAGAATTCACCCCTCCACTTT. V is TRBV6-1 and J is TRBJ1-6, with a possible D match to TRBD1 (5 bases). Deletions cut 10 bases from V and 7 bases from J, with 17 bases between. The CDR3 loop spans 14 amino acids. Germline lookup yields CDR1 MNHNS and CDR2 SASEGT.

The chain is built from TRBV30 and TRBJ1-5, with D unclear. Germline V gives CDR1 GTSNPN, CDR2 SVGIG (reference sequence). The CDR3 is 14 residues long. The ends were cut back, 2 bases at V and 0 bases at J, with 8 bases in the middle. The CDR3 reads CAWSRVHSNQPQHF. CDR3 DNA sequence: TGTGCCTGGAGTCGAGTACATAGCAATCAGCCCCAGCATTTT.

The rearrangement joins TRBV9 to TRBJ2-7; 9 bases map to TRBD1. The CDR3 is 15 residues long. Trimming at V came to 2 bases and at J to 1 base, leaving 4 bases not matched to a gene. Looked up from germline, CDR1 is SGDLS and CDR2 is YYNGEE. The CDR3 loop is CASSVHGTGSYEQYF. Here the CDR3 DNA reads TGTGCCAGCAGCGTCCACGGGACAGGGTCCTACGAGCAGTACTTC.

The chain employs TRBV27 and TRBJ2-1; 10 bases agree with TRBD2. This CDR3 region has 17 residues. Germline V CDR1 and CDR2: MNHEY, SMNVEV (reference sequence). The junction had 10 bases not matched to a gene; V was cut back by 6 bases and J by 2 bases. The chain's CDR3 is CASRGLANLHTYNEQFF. Written as DNA, the CDR3 is TGTGCCAGCAGGGGACTAGCGAATCTACATACCTACAATGAGCAGTTCTTC.

This rearrangement joins TRBV6-6 to TRBJ1-2; 7 positions match TRBD1. Trimming cost V 10 bases and J 6 bases; bases outside gene matches: 11. Germline CDR1 is MNHNY and CDR2 is SVGAGI (reference sequence). The CDR3 covers 13 residues. Here the CDR3 DNA reads TGTGCCACCCAGGACAGGTGGGGAAATGGCTACACCTTC. Translating gives CATQDRWGNGYTF.

This sequence joins TRBV30 and TRBJ1-1; TRBD1 agrees at 10 bases. This CDR3 comprises 16 residues. Germline V CDR1 and CDR2: GTSNPN, SVGIG (reference sequence). J was trimmed by 10 bases and V by 2 bases; bases with no gene match: 16. The CDR3 DNA reads TGTGCCTGGAGTAGAAAGGGGACAGGGGAAAAGAAGGTAGCTTTCTTT. This translates into CAWSRKGTGEKKVAFF.

The chain uses TRBV9 and TRBJ1-6, with D tentatively TRBD1 (5 bases). Trimming shortened V by 3 bases and J by 8 bases, and 12 bases separated the two germline ends. The CDR3 runs to 14 residues. Germline V gene data show CDR1 as SGDLS and CDR2 as YYNGEE. CDR3 DNA: TGTGCCAGCAGCGAACTATGGGGGGATTCACCCCTCCACTTT. Its protein product is CASSELWGDSPLHF. Based on the CDR3 plus reference TRBV9 and TRBJ1-6, the full variable domain is DSGVTQTPKHLITATGQRVTLRCSPRSGDLSVYWYQQSLDQGLQFLIQYYNGEERAKGNILERFSAQQFPDLHSELNLSSLELGDSALYFCASSELWGDSPLHFGNGTRLTVT.

The chain recombines TRBV25-1 with TRBJ2-2; no clear D gene. The V and J ends lost 1 base and 3 bases respectively, with 12 bases between them. Germline loops: CDR1 MGHDK, CDR2 SYGVNS. The CDR3 sequence is 16 residues long. CDR3 amino acids: CASSESAISHTGELFF. DNA of the CDR3: TGTGCCAGCAGTGAATCAGCAATCTCCCACACCGGGGAGCTGTTTTTT.

The chain has TRBV7-9 and TRBJ2-3, with 11 nucleotides matching TRBD2. The CDR3 spans 16 residues. Germline assignment: CDR1 SEHNR and CDR2 FQNEAQ (reference sequence). J lost 5 bases, V lost 4 bases, and 8 bases had no gene match. The CDR3 loop is CASSSPPGLAGDTQYF. The CDR3 region has the DNA TGTGCCAGCAGCTCACCCCCAGGACTAGCGGGAGATACGCAGTATTTT.

This clone was observed a handful of times. Additional DNA sequences in this sample encode the identical CDR3. V gene TRBV28 combines with J gene TRBJ1-5; perhaps TRBD1 as D (6 bases). The CDR3 runs 11 residues. Germline V gene data show CDR1 as MDHEN and CDR2 as SYDVKM. With 9 bases removed from V and 4 bases from J, the gap between germline ends came to 7 bases. For the CDR3, the DNA is TGTGCCAGTACAGGGAATCAGCCCCAGCATTTT. It codes for CASTGNQPQHF. The full variable domain, in which reference TRBV28 and TRBJ1-5 provide the parts outside the CDR3, is DVKVTQSSRYLVKRTGEKVFLECVQDMDHENMFWYRQDPGLGLRLIYFSYDVKMKEKGDIPEGYSVSREKKERFSLILESASTNQTSMYLCASTGNQPQHFGDGTRLSIL.

On this clone: At the DNA level, this CDR3 is encoded by other sequences in the same sample as well. The chain combines TRBV11-1 with TRBJ1-1; no clear D. Per the germline V gene, CDR1 is SGHAT and CDR2 is FQDESV (reference sequence). V lost 4 bases to trimming and J lost 1 base, with 7 bases between them. This CDR3 has 13 amino acids. CDR3 nucleotide sequence: TGTGCCAGCAGCTCGGGATGGAACACTGAAGCTTTCTTT. Translated: CASSSGWNTEAFF. Variable domain in full (rest from reference TRBV11-1 and TRBJ1-1): EAEVAQSPRYKITEKSQAVAFWCDPISGHATLYWYRQILGQGPELLVQFQDESVVDDSQLPKDRFSAERLKGVDSTLKIQPAELGDSAMYLCASSSGWNTEAFFGQGTRLTVV.

The rearrangement links TRBV5-4 to TRBJ2-7; D is undetermined. The V gene's germline CDR1 is SGHNT and CDR2 YYREEE (reference sequence). V was trimmed by 4 bases and J by 2 bases, leaving 13 bases between them. The CDR3 consists of 14 residues. CDR3 nucleotides: TGTGCCAGCAGCCTCGACTCACAAACCTACGAGCAGTACTTC. It codes for CASSLDSQTYEQYF.

The chain carries TRBV5-5 and TRBJ2-7, with a tentative D call TRBD1 (6 bases). This CDR3 contains 18 residues. Deletions cut 2 bases from V and 1 base from J, with 22 bases between. Germline V gives CDR1 SGHKS, CDR2 YYEKEE (reference sequence). In nucleotides, the CDR3 is TGTGCCAGCAGCTTCGCAGCCGAAAGGACAGCGTGGTCCTACGAGCAGTACTTC. Translating gives CASSFAAERTAWSYEQYF.

The chain couples TRBV4-1 to TRBJ1-3; D not resolved. Germline lookup yields CDR1 MGHRA and CDR2 YSYEKL. The V and J ends lost 6 bases and 0 bases respectively, with 6 bases between them. CDR3 length: 13 amino acids. The DNA of the CDR3 is TGCGCCAGCAGACCATTCTCTGGAAACACCATATATTTT. Its translation: CASRPFSGNTIYF.

This rearrangement joins TRBV27 to TRBJ1-4, with D maybe TRBD1 (6 bases). Trimming took off 10 bases at V and 5 bases at J, with 14 bases between the two ends. The germline CDR1 and CDR2 sequences are MNHEY and SMNVEV (reference sequence). The CDR3 loop spans 13 amino acids. The CDR3 DNA reads TGTGCCACCAAGGACAGCAACAATGAAAAACTGTTTTTT. Translated: CATKDSNNEKLFF.

J is TRBJ2-2 and V is TRBV5-1; TRBD2 is a possible D gene (5 bases). Trimming removed 1 base from V and 1 base from J, with 8 bases in between. From germline, CDR1 is SGHRS and CDR2 YFSETQ. This CDR3 region has 15 residues. CDR3 protein: CASSLYSVNTGELFF. In nucleotides, the CDR3 is TGCGCCAGCAGCTTGTATAGCGTGAACACCGGGGAGCTGTTTTTT.

V and J are TRBV19 and TRBJ1-2; D might be TRBD1 (5 bases). The germline gives CDR1 LNHDA, CDR2 SQIVND (reference sequence). V dropped 7 bases and J dropped 6 bases, with 18 bases sitting between them. This CDR3 is built from 14 residues. The CDR3 is CASTLRGGVNGYTF. CDR3 in DNA: TGTGCCAGTACCCTCCGTGGGGGGGTGAATGGCTACACCTTC.

This chain links TRBV5-3 with TRBJ2-7; weak D call: TRBD2 (5 bases). TRBV5-3 is classed as an ORF, of uncertain function. This CDR3 region has 15 residues. V was trimmed by 6 bases and J by 0 bases, leaving 16 bases between them. The CDR3: CARIHCTTSSYEQYF. CDR3 nucleotide sequence: TGTGCCAGAATCCACTGTACAACTAGCTCCTACGAGCAGTACTTC.

This rearrangement joins TRBV28 to TRBJ2-2, with D possibly being TRBD2 (6 bases). The CDR3 contains 11 residues. Germline values: CDR1 MDHEN, CDR2 SYDVKM. With 5 bases removed from V and 8 bases from J, the gap between germline ends came to 6 bases. CDR3 DNA sequence: TGTGCCAGCAGTAGCGGGGGGGAGCTGTTTTTT. As protein: CASSSGGELFF.

The DNA of the CDR3 is TGTGCCAGCAGCGTAGGCCGTCGAAATGAGCAGTTCTTC. Amino acids: CASSVGRRNEQFF. The J gene is TRBJ2-1, the V gene TRBV9; D remains ambiguous. V lost 0 bases and J lost 7, with 8 bases in between. The CDR3 spans 13 residues. Germline CDR1 reads SGDLS; CDR2 reads YYNGEE. The full variable domain, in which reference TRBV9 and TRBJ2-1 provide the parts outside the CDR3, is DSGVTQTPKHLITATGQRVTLRCSPRSGDLSVYWYQQSLDQGLQFLIQYYNGEERAKGNILERFSAQQFPDLHSELNLSSLELGDSALYFCASSVGRRNEQFFGPGTRLTVL.

This clone occurred a few times. The chain is built from TRBV28 and TRBJ1-2; TRBD1 matches 9 bases. The CDR3 extends over 12 amino acids. Germline trimming cut 10 bases from V and 6 bases from J; bases unmatched to any gene: 6. Per germline, CDR1 MDHEN and CDR2 SYDVKM. Here the CDR3 reads CATRQGVDGYTF. CDR3 bases: TGTGCCACTAGACAGGGGGTAGATGGCTACACCTTC.

V gene TRBV2 combines with J gene TRBJ2-5; 10 nucleotides agree with TRBD1. V lost 7 bases to trimming and J lost 4 bases; unmatched junction nucleotides: 6. The germline CDR1 and CDR2 sequences are SNHLY and FYNNEI. This CDR3 comprises 14 residues. In nucleotides, the CDR3 is TGTGCCAGCAACCGGGACAGGGGAGTAGAGACCCAGTACTTC. Its protein product is CASNRDRGVETQYF.

In the case of this clone: At the DNA level, this CDR3 is encoded by other sequences in the same sample as well. This chain links TRBV29-1 with TRBJ1-2, with 10 bases that match TRBD1. From germline, CDR1 is SQVTM and CDR2 ANQGSEA. The V segment lost 6 bases and the J segment 4 bases; nucleotides outside the gene matches: 5. CDR3 length: 13 amino acids. The CDR3: CSVAGQGGYGYTF. Written as DNA, the CDR3 is TGCAGCGTGGCAGGACAGGGGGGCTATGGCTACACCTTC.

The rearrangement uses TRBV5-4 and TRBJ2-1, with 8 positions matching TRBD2. From germline, CDR1 is SGHNT and CDR2 YYREEE (reference sequence). V shed 7 bases and J 5 bases; nucleotides not matched to a gene: 11. The CDR3 loop spans 15 amino acids. CDR3 DNA: TGTGCCAGCTCGCACCCAGCGGGAGTAAACAATGAGCAGTTCTTC. It codes for CASSHPAGVNNEQFF.

This rearrangement joins TRBV2 to TRBJ1-2; D is possibly TRBD1 (6 bases). The germline CDR1 and CDR2 sequences are SNHLY and FYNNEI. The CDR3 has 14 residues. Deletions cut 7 bases from V and 5 bases from J, with 17 bases between. CDR3 sequence (DNA): TGTGCCAGCATAGTAACAGGGTTGGGGTATGGCTACACCTTC. Amino acid sequence: CASIVTGLGYGYTF. The full variable domain, completed using reference TRBV2 and TRBJ1-2, is EPEVTQTPSHQVTQMGQEVILRCVPISNHLYFYWYRQILGQKVEFLVSFYNNEISEKSEIFDDQFSVERPDGSNFTLKIRSTKLEDSAMYFCASIVTGLGYGYTFGSGTRLTVV.

The sample holds one count of this clone. This chain connects TRBV5-4 to TRBJ2-1; 9 nucleotides line up with TRBD2. Germline-derived CDR1 and CDR2 are SGHNT and YYREEE (reference sequence). The CDR3 covers 17 residues. J lost 6 bases, V lost 1 base, and 11 bases had no gene match. This CDR3 reads CASSLLRAGGPGNEQFF. Here the CDR3 DNA reads TGTGCCAGCAGCTTGCTAAGGGCGGGAGGGCCTGGCAATGAGCAGTTCTTC.

This clone showed up just once. The rearrangement uses TRBV2 and TRBJ2-7; D is possibly TRBD2 (6 bases). There are 12 residues in the CDR3. Germline V gene data show CDR1 as SNHLY and CDR2 as FYNNEI. Trimming shortened V by 6 bases and J by 2 bases, and 8 bases separated the two germline ends. CDR3: CASRRETYEQYF. The CDR3 DNA reads as TGTGCCAGCAGACGGGAGACCTACGAGCAGTACTTC. The full variable domain, completed using reference TRBV2 and TRBJ2-7, is EPEVTQTPSHQVTQMGQEVILRCVPISNHLYFYWYRQILGQKVEFLVSFYNNEISEKSEIFDDQFSVERPDGSNFTLKIRSTKLEDSAMYFCASRRETYEQYFGPGTRLTVT.